This TCR beta chain was identified in a study of blood T cell repertoires in COVID-19. Across the study: COVID-19 samples from acute and convalescent phases originated in the United States, Italy and Spain. The analysed material was cDNA or gDNA that came from T cells, B-cell-depleted T cells, or PBMCs.

Original methodology: Cell counts per sample came from amplifying reference gene primers. TCRdb's table, derived via immunoSEQ multiplex PCR, lists solely in-frame clones and lacks some. V, J and clone size derive from that table, while D and trimming were established from the DNA sequence. The sample holds under 150,000 clones, around 80% seen once. CDR1 is LGHDT, CDR2 YNNKEL, per germline (reference sequence). The CDR3 is made up of 15 amino acids. Trimming removed 0 bases from V and 2 bases from J, with 10 bases in between. The gene calls are TRBV3-1 (or the pseudogene TRBV3-2) and TRBJ1-1; D is perhaps TRBD1 (5 bases). Sequencing was done on a sample of peripheral blood. This sequence originates from a human donor in a cohort sampled during active COVID-19. The CDR3 coding sequence is TGTGCCAGCAGCCAAGACGTAGGGGCCAACACTGAAGCTTTCTTT. It encodes CASSQDVGANTEAFF.